The clone carrying this T cell receptor (beta chain) occurred many times. Its antigen is as yet unknown. MiXCR was run by TCRdb on the 5' RACE reads, yielding one entry per CDR3 protein. The data show about 200,000 distinct CDR3 sequences, about a quarter seen once. This entry is derived from a study of CD8 T cells in ankylosing spondylitis. V lost 6 bases, J lost 2 bases, and 10 bases lay in between. This CDR3 has 12 amino acids. From germline, CDR1 is DFQATT and CDR2 SNEGSKA (reference sequence). Whole-study results and caveats: Typical of ankylosing spondylitis blood, it appeared, was a TCR beta motif of eight highly homologous variants. In ankylosing spondylitis patients, matched synovial fluid reportedly showed significant enrichment of disease-linked clones.

V is TRBV20-1 and J is TRBJ1-2; a possible D gene is TRBD1 (5 bases). The specimen sequenced was blood, either unsorted or a sorted T cell fraction (not recorded which). The receptor was derived from a male donor with ankylosing spondylitis or in good health (not recorded which). The CDR3 is CSAQDINYGYTF. As DNA, the CDR3 is TGCAGTGCCCAGGACATCAACTATGGCTACACCTTC.